The 13 T cell receptor beta chains reported below all come from one sample, sequenced in a study of cytomegalovirus exposure and HLA in healthy donors. Use of 60 Vbeta and 13 Jbeta primers characterized the PCR. Libraries were prepared by immunoSEQ multiplex PCR; TCRdb keeps only in-frame clonotypes and omits some of them. This sample has approximately 160,000 clones, with 60% to 80% found just once. Sequencing input: PBMCs. These receptors all come from a male donor in good health and CMV-seronegative.

The chain uses TRBV2 and TRBJ1-1; D gene ambiguous. Germline V gene lookup returns CDR1 SNHLY and CDR2 FYNNEI. The CDR3 is 13 amino acids. The ends were cut back, 7 bases at V and 1 base at J, with 10 bases in the middle. The CDR3 region is CASTATWNTEAFF. In nucleotides, the CDR3 is TGTGCCAGCACCGCGACTTGGAACACTGAAGCTTTCTTT.

In this sample, this clone turned up a few times. The chain couples TRBV30 to TRBJ1-1; TRBD1 agrees at 8 bases. The V gene's germline CDR1 is GTSNPN and CDR2 SVGIG (reference sequence). The V gene end was trimmed by 2 bases and the J gene end by 1 base; junction bases not matched to a gene: 3. CDR3 length equals 14 residues. The CDR3 region is CAWSTGQGNTEAFF. The CDR3 DNA reads as TGTGCCTGGAGTACCGGACAGGGGAACACTGAAGCTTTCTTT.

This clone was seen only once. The chain joins TRBV5-4 to TRBJ2-3; possibly TRBD2 for D (6 bases). Germline loops: CDR1 SGHNT, CDR2 YYREEE (reference sequence). The germline V and J ends were trimmed by 3 bases and 4 bases, with 15 bases remaining between them. The CDR3 has 15 amino acids. CDR3 sequence reads: CASSSRLGGSDTQYF. In DNA form, the CDR3 reads TGTGCCAGCAGCTCCCGACTAGGAGGCTCAGATACGCAGTATTTT.

V is TRBV5-1 and J is TRBJ2-7, with 10 bases identical to TRBD2. The CDR3 runs 17 residues. Germline assignment: CDR1 SGHRS and CDR2 YFSETQ. V lost 1 base to trimming and J lost 3 bases; unmatched junction nucleotides: 10. DNA of the CDR3: TGCGCCAGCAGCTTGAAGGACCCCTCTAGCGGGAGCTACGAGCAGTACTTC. It specifies CASSLKDPSSGSYEQYF.

Concerning this clone: The DNA is left out, because the CDR3 cannot be placed on it with certainty; the CDR3 is given as TCRdb lists it. This chain uses TRBV7-2 with TRBJ2-7; the D call of TRBD2 is as the table states it, not checked on the DNA. Including both end residues, the CDR3 is 12 amino acids long. The germline V gene has CDR1 SGHTA and CDR2 FQGNSA. The CDR3 loop is CASSFAGGSEYF.

The sample holds a few counts of this clone. V usage is TRBV5-4 and J usage is TRBJ2-1; TRBD2 agrees at 11 bases. The CDR3 has 15 amino acids. Germline V lookup: CDR1 SGHNT, CDR2 YYREEE (reference sequence). Trimming cost V 3 bases and J 4 bases; bases outside gene matches: 3. The CDR3 reads CASSSTSGVYNEQFF. The DNA of the CDR3 is TGTGCCAGCAGCTCGACTAGCGGGGTGTACAATGAGCAGTTCTTC. Full variable domain (rest looked up from reference TRBV5-4 and TRBJ2-1): ETGVTQSPTHLIKTRGQQVTLRCSSQSGHNTVSWYQQALGQGPQFIFQYYREEENGRGNFPPRFSGLQFPNYSSELNVNALELDDSALYLCASSSTSGVYNEQFFGPGTRLTVL.

This chain joins TRBV18 and TRBJ1-2; 9 bases line up with TRBD1. In germline, CDR1 is KGHSH, CDR2 LQKENI. V lost 4 bases and J lost 5; bases outside the gene matches: 5. This CDR3 comprises 14 residues. The CDR3 DNA follows: TGTGCCAGCTCACAAGTTGGACAGGGGTATGGCTACACCTTC. Translating gives CASSQVGQGYGYTF.

This rearrangement joins TRBV7-2 to TRBJ1-2, with D perhaps matching TRBD1 (6 bases). The V end lost 5 bases, the J end lost 4 bases, and 8 bases lay between the germline ends. CDR1 and CDR2 from the germline V gene are SGHTA and FQGNSA. The CDR3 contains 12 residues. The CDR3 DNA sequence: TGTGCCAGCAGCCTGGACAGCTATGGCTACACCTTC. Translation: CASSLDSYGYTF.

This sequence joins TRBV6-6 and TRBJ1-3; TRBD1 might be the D (6 bases). The CDR3 runs 14 residues. Germline CDR1 and CDR2: MNHNY and SVGAGI (reference sequence). Trimming took 6 bases from V and 0 from J, leaving 9 bases between them. DNA of the CDR3: TGTGCCAGCAGCGCAGGGGACTCTGGAAACACCATATATTTT. Translation gives CASSAGDSGNTIYF.

The chain recombines TRBV6-5 with TRBJ2-1; maybe TRBD1 (5 bases). V dropped 8 bases and J dropped 4 bases, with 12 bases sitting between them. The CDR3 runs 13 residues. Germline V lookup: CDR1 MNHEY, CDR2 SVGAGI. CDR3 nucleotide sequence: TGTGCCAGCTTCGGACACAATTACAATGAGCAGTTCTTC. As protein: CASFGHNYNEQFF.

This clone was detected a few times. V and J are TRBV13 and TRBJ2-5, with 7 bases lining up with TRBD1. Germline V CDR1 and CDR2: PRHDT, FYEKMQ (reference sequence). The CDR3 consists of 15 residues. With 2 bases clipped from V and 3 bases from J, the junction kept 6 bases outside the gene matches. CDR3 sequence (DNA): TGTGCCAGCAGCTTATGGGGACAGAAAAAAGAGACCCAGTACTTC. The encoded protein is CASSLWGQKKETQYF.

The chain recombines TRBV9 with TRBJ2-7; 8 nucleotides align to TRBD2. The V and J ends lost 6 bases and 1 base, in that order; junction bases with no gene match: 18. Per the germline V gene, CDR1 is SGDLS and CDR2 is YYNGEE. This CDR3 is built from 18 residues. The CDR3 protein is CASNVPGGTRDSSYEQYF. The CDR3 DNA follows: TGTGCCAGCAACGTCCCCGGTGGGACTAGGGATTCGTCCTACGAGCAGTACTTC. The whole variable domain, filled in from reference TRBV9 and TRBJ2-7, reads DSGVTQTPKHLITATGQRVTLRCSPRSGDLSVYWYQQSLDQGLQFLIQYYNGEERAKGNILERFSAQQFPDLHSELNLSSLELGDSALYFCASNVPGGTRDSSYEQYFGPGTRLTVT.

V usage is TRBV7-2 and J usage is TRBJ2-2; 10 bases align to TRBD1. There are 15 residues in the CDR3. CDR1 SGHTA and CDR2 FQGNSA come from the germline V gene. The ends lost 5 bases at V and 6 bases at J; junction bases unmatched: 6. CDR3 region: CASSTRQGAAGELFF. In DNA form, the CDR3 reads TGTGCCAGCAGCACCCGACAGGGGGCCGCCGGGGAGCTGTTTTTT.